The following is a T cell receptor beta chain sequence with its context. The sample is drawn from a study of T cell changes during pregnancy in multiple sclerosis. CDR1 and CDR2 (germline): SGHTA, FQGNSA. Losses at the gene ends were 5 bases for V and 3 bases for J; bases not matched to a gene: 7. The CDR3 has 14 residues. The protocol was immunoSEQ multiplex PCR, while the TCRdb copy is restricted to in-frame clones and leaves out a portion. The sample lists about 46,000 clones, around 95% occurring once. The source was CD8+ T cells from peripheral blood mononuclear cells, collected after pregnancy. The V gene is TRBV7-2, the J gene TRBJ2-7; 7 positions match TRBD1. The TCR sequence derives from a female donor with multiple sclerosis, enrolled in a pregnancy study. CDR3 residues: CASSTRQGLYEQYF. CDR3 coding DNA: TGTGCCAGCAGCACCCGACAGGGTCTCTACGAGCAGTACTTC.